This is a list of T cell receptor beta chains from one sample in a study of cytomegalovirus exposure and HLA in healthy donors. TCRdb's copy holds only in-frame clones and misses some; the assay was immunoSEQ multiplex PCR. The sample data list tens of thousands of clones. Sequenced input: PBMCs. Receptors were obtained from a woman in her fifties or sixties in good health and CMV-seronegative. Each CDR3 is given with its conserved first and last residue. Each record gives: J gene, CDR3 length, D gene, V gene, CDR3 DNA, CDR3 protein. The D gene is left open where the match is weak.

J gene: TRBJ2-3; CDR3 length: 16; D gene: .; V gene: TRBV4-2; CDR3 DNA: TGTGCCAGCACCCTCCCCCCCCTACCTGTCACAGATACGCAGTATTTT; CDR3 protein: CASTLPPLPVTDTQYF
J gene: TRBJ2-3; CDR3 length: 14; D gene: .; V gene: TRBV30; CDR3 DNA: TGTGCCTGGAAGAGGACGGGGATTTTGGATACGCAGTATTTT; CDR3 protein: CAWKRTGILDTQYF
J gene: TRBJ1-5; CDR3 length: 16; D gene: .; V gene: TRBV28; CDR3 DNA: TGTGCCAGCAGTCCAGCAAGGACAGCGGTATATCAGCCCCAGCATTTT; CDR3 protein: CASSPARTAVYQPQHF
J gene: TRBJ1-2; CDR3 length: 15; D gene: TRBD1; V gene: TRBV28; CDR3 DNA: TGTGCCAGCAGATTGGACGGGACAGCCTGGTCTTATAACACCTTC; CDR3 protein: CASRLDGTAWSYNTF
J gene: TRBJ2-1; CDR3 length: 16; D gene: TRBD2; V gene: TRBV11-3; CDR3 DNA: TGTGCCAGCAGCTTAGGCGGGACTAGTCCTACCAATGAGCAGTTCTTC; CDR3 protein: CASSLGGTSPTNEQFF
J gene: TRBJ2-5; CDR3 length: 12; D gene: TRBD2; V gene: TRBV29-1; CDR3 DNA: TGCAGCGCAGGGACTAGCGGAGAGACCCAGTACTTC; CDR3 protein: CSAGTSGETQYF
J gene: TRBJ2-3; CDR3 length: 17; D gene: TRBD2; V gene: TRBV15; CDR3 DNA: TGTGCCACCAGCAGAGACCCGACTAGCGGGAGCCCCTTTAGTCCGTATTTT; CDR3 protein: CATSRDPTSGSPFSPYF
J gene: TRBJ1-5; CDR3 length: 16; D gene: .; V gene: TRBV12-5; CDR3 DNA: TGTGCTAGTGGTCTCCGCCAACAGCTTAGCAATCAGCCCCAGCATTTT; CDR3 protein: CASGLRQQLSNQPQHF
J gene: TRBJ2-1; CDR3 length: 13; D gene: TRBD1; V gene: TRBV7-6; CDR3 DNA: TGTGCCAGCAGCCCAACAGGGGCGGGTGAGCAGTTCTTC; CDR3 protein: CASSPTGAGEQFF
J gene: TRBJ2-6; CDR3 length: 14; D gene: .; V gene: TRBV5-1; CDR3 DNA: TGCGCCAGCACATTAAACACTGGGGCCAACGTCCTGACTTTC; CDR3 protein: CASTLNTGANVLTF
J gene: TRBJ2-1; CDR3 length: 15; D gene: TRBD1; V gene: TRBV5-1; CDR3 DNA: TGCGCCAGCAGCTTGGAGGGACAGACCTACAATGAGCAGTTCTTC; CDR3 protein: CASSLEGQTYNEQFF
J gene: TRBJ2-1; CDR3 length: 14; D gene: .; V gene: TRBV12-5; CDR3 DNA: TGTGCTAGTGCCTCGGACAGCGCTAACAATGAGCAGTTCTTC; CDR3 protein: CASASDSANNEQFF
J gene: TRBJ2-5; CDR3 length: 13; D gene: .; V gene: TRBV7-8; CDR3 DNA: TGTGCCAGCAGCTTAGAGGCTAGTGGGACCCAGTACTTC; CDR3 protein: CASSLEASGTQYF